The 6 T cell receptor beta chains presented below share a single source sample, sequenced in a study of blood T cell repertoires in COVID-19. TCRdb's copy holds only in-frame clones and misses some; the assay was immunoSEQ multiplex PCR. The table records around 140,000 clones, roughly 80% of them present only once. Input material: peripheral blood. The receptors derive from a man in his sixties with acute or convalescent COVID-19.

This clone was seen a handful of times. Different DNA sequences within this sample yield the same CDR3. The chain carries TRBV9 and TRBJ2-2, with 10 bases fitting TRBD2. V lost 4 bases and J lost 3; bases outside the gene matches: 9. Germline-derived CDR1 and CDR2 are SGDLS and YYNGEE. The CDR3 runs 17 residues. CDR3 sequence (DNA): TGTGCCAGCAGCATTATAGCGGGGGGCCCCGACACCGGGGAGCTGTTTTTT. Amino acids: CASSIIAGGPDTGELFF.

The chain links TRBV6-2 or TRBV6-3 to TRBJ2-2, with TRBD1 identical over 7 bases. Germline CDR1 and CDR2: MNHEY and SVGEGT. The ends lost 4 bases at V and 3 bases at J; junction bases unmatched: 5. This CDR3 comprises 15 residues. CDR3 protein: CASSWTGPYTGELFF. In DNA form, the CDR3 reads TGTGCCAGCAGTTGGACAGGTCCGTACACCGGGGAGCTGTTTTTT.

This clone came up once. The V call is TRBV20-1, the J call TRBJ2-1; no clear D gene. Trimming took 3 bases from V and 5 from J, leaving 5 bases between them. Germline-derived CDR1 and CDR2 are DFQATT and SNEGSKA (reference sequence). This CDR3 spans 11 amino acids. The CDR3 region has the DNA TGCAGTGCTAGGTTAAACAATGAGCAGTTCTTC. This encodes CSARLNNEQFF.

The chain recombines TRBV19 with TRBJ1-1; D may be TRBD1 (5 bases). Germline lookup yields CDR1 LNHDA and CDR2 SQIVND (reference sequence). This CDR3 is 15 amino acids long. Trimming removed 6 bases from V and 3 bases from J, with 17 bases in between. The CDR3, as DNA: TGTGCCAGTAGCCACCTACCCGGGGGGTACACTGAAGCTTTCTTT. Its translation is CASSHLPGGYTEAFF.

The chain carries TRBV29-1 and TRBJ1-2; 7 bases are shared with TRBD1. This CDR3 region has 13 residues. Germline assignment: CDR1 SQVTM and CDR2 ANQGSEA. V dropped 7 bases and J dropped 4; count of bases not matched to a gene: 9. The CDR3, as DNA: TGCAGCGCCGAAGTCCGGGACAGCTATGGCTACACCTTC. As protein: CSAEVRDSYGYTF.

This clone is a singleton in its sample. The rearrangement links TRBV7-2 to TRBJ1-1, with D unclear. The CDR3 runs to 11 residues. Trimming removed 5 bases from V and 11 bases from J, with 12 bases in between. CDR1 is SGHTA, CDR2 FQGNSA, per germline. For the CDR3, the DNA is TGTGCCAGCAGCCTTACAGTGCAGGCTTTCTTT. Translated: CASSLTVQAFF.